Presented here are 2 T cell receptor beta chains from one specimen sequenced in a study of post-analysis software for immune sequencing data. The study's findings and limits: Among roughly 5 TRBV segments more frequent in patients than controls were TRBV5-6, TRBV5-1 and TRBV20-1.

Unique molecular identifiers were carried by the TCR beta cDNA libraries. One entry per CDR3 protein results from TCRdb running MiXCR on the PCR reads. Of more than 500,000 distinct CDR3 sequences in the sample, 34% are singletons; the top ten hold roughly 6%. These TCRs are of unknown antigen specificity. The sequencing input was blood. The receptor set was obtained from a girl aged 2-17 years with multiple sclerosis.

J is TRBJ2-3 and V is TRBV24-1, with a possible D match to TRBD1 (5 bases). The CDR3 covers 15 residues. The germline V and J ends were trimmed by 1 base and 6 bases, with 13 bases remaining between them. The germline V gene encodes CDR1 KGHDR and CDR2 SFDVKD. DNA for the CDR3: TGTGCCACCAGTGATTTACCAGACAGTAAGGATACGCAGTATTTT. It yields the protein CATSDLPDSKDTQYF.

The gene calls are TRBV7-6 and TRBJ2-5; TRBD2 agrees at 12 bases. J was trimmed by 4 bases and V by 5 bases; bases with no gene match: 8. The CDR3 contains 16 residues. Germline V gene lookup returns CDR1 SGHVS and CDR2 FNYEAQ. This CDR3 is CASSQLAGGNLETQYF. CDR3 sequence (DNA): TGTGCCAGCAGCCAACTAGCGGGGGGAAATTTAGAGACCCAGTACTTC.